This TCR beta chain was recovered during a study of blood T cell repertoires in COVID-19. Overall study context: Acute-phase and convalescent COVID-19 samples originated in the United States, Italy and Spain. In each case, the material was cDNA or gDNA derived from T cells, B-cell-depleted T cells, or PBMCs.

How the authors handled the data: For nucleated cells, counts were estimated from reference gene primer amplification. Libraries were prepared by immunoSEQ multiplex PCR; TCRdb keeps only in-frame clonotypes and omits some of them. V and J calls and clone size follow that table, whereas D and trimming were derived from the DNA. The sample yields approximately 110,000 clones, more than 70% seen once. The origin of this receptor is a human donor in a cohort sampled during active COVID-19. Sequenced sample: peripheral blood.

The CDR3 region has the DNA TGTGCCAGCAGACCGGTTGGGTCGGGTGAGACCCAGTACTTC. Amino acids: CASRPVGSGETQYF. The chain couples TRBV3-1 (or the pseudogene TRBV3-2) to TRBJ2-5; the D is unclear. There are 14 residues in the CDR3. V was cut by 6 bases and J by 5 bases, with 16 bases left in between. From germline, CDR1 is LGHDT and CDR2 YNNKEL (reference sequence).